Below, 29 T cell receptor beta chains from the same sample are listed, as sequenced in a study of Graves' ophthalmopathy and Graves' hyperthyroidism listed by TCRdb under 2018. These reads were obtained on an Illumina HiSeq 2000. TCR beta CDR3 regions were amplified from RNA transcripts for repertoire sequencing. HTBI primers and the Qiagen OneStep RT-PCR kit were used in a first-round RT-PCR, which was followed by a second-round multiplex PCR, size selection and purification. Using fastp trimming at Q25 and MiXCR clonotype assembly, TCRdb reanalyzed the public sequencing data and kept in-frame beta chains. Entries that share a CDR3 protein sequence are merged under the most common genes and DNA. A total of 740,000 or so distinct CDR3 sequences appear in this sample, about 44% of them only once. Of the sample, 40% to 55% is held by the ten largest clones. The sample consisted of peripheral blood. The receptors derive from an adult man with Graves' ophthalmopathy.

This clonotype was counted between two and nine times. The chain combines TRBV29-1 with TRBJ2-2; 8 bases agree with TRBD1. This CDR3 has 15 residues. The germline CDR1 and CDR2 sequences are SQVTM and ANQGSEA. J gave up 1 base and V 6 bases, and 7 bases lay outside the gene matches. The CDR3 is CSVKKGTGNTGELFF. The CDR3 DNA is TGCAGCGTCAAAAAGGGGACAGGGAACACCGGGGAGCTGTTTTTT.

This clonotype was recorded at least ten times. The rearrangement links TRBV2 to TRBJ1-2; D call uncertain. Germline V gene sequence: CDR1 SNHLY, CDR2 FYNNEI. Trimming took off 5 bases at V and 5 bases at J, with 9 bases between the two ends. This CDR3 has 12 residues. The DNA of the CDR3 is TGTGCCAGCAGTAGCCGTTTATATGGCTACACCTTC. It translates to CASSSRLYGYTF.

The table lists this clonotype with a few counts. This sequence joins TRBV10-3 and TRBJ2-5; no reliable D call. V was pared by 6 bases and J by 5 bases, with 7 bases between. CDR1 ENHRY and CDR2 SYGVKD come from the germline V gene. The CDR3 has 11 residues. In DNA, the CDR3 is TGTGCCATCAGCGCCACCGAGACCCAGTACTTC. Translating gives CAISATETQYF.

This chain connects TRBV7-9 to TRBJ1-1, with 7 bases identical to TRBD1. This CDR3 spans 15 amino acids. Losses at the gene ends were 3 bases for V and 0 bases for J; bases not matched to a gene: 4. Germline V gene data show CDR1 as SEHNR and CDR2 as FQNEAQ (reference sequence). CDR3 sequence reads: CASSLDRIMNTEAFF. CDR3 nucleotides: TGTGCCAGCAGCTTGGACAGGATCATGAACACTGAAGCTTTCTTT.

This clonotype was counted ten times or more. Here the CDR3 reads CASRRSPTLDEQYF. CDR3 nucleotide sequence: TGTGCCAGCAGACGAAGCCCAACATTGGACGAGCAGTACTTC. The chain joins TRBV7-2 to TRBJ2-7; D is ambiguous. V was trimmed by 6 bases and J by 5 bases, leaving 17 bases between them. Germline CDR1 and CDR2: SGHTA and FQGNSA. The CDR3 runs 14 residues. The full variable domain, rest sourced from reference TRBV7-2 and TRBJ2-7, is GAGVSQSPSNKVTEKGKDVELRCDPISGHTALYWYRQSLGQGLEFLIYFQGNSAPDKSGLPSDRFSAERTGGSVSTLTIQRTQQEDSAVYLCASRRSPTLDEQYFGPGTRLTVT.

This chain links TRBV15 with TRBJ1-2, with D perhaps matching TRBD1 (6 bases). V was cut by 5 bases and J by 2 bases, with 9 bases left in between. Germline CDR1 LNHNV, CDR2 YYDKDF (reference sequence). The CDR3 covers 13 residues. The CDR3 DNA follows: TGTGCCACCAGCGGAACAGGGAACTATGGCTACACCTTC. Its translation is CATSGTGNYGYTF.

This clonotype was counted at least ten times. This chain uses TRBV7-9 with TRBJ2-7; 9 nucleotides match TRBD1. Trimming removed 4 bases from V and 2 bases from J; junction bases left unmatched: 6. The germline V gene has CDR1 SEHNR and CDR2 FQNEAQ (reference sequence). This CDR3 region has 15 residues. The CDR3 loop is CASSSLDRGTYEQYF. Written as DNA, the CDR3 is TGTGCCAGCAGCTCCTTGGACAGGGGCACCTACGAGCAGTACTTC.

Details on this clonotype: A much larger clonotype is one base distant, so this may be a read error. The chain employs TRBV10-3 and TRBJ2-7; D unclear. The CDR3 is made up of 14 amino acids. V lost 4 bases and J 3 bases, leaving 13 bases between the germline ends. CDR1 is ENHRY and CDR2 is SYGVKD in the germline V gene. CDR3 amino acids: CAISGNSIRYEQYF. The CDR3 DNA reads as TGTGCCATCAGTGGAAACAGTATACGCTACGAGCAGTACTTC.

This clonotype has more than one count but fewer than ten. The chain uses TRBV7-8 and TRBJ1-4; 7 bases fit TRBD1. Losses at the gene ends were 5 bases for V and 5 bases for J; bases not matched to a gene: 5. This CDR3 region has 14 residues. Looked up from germline, CDR1 is SGHVS and CDR2 is FQNEAQ. The chain's CDR3 is CASSQDRKNEKLFF. CDR3 DNA: TGTGCCAGCAGCCAGGACAGGAAGAATGAAAAACTGTTTTTT.

The chain combines TRBV7-3 with TRBJ2-7; D is unclear. The length of the CDR3 is 18 residues. V dropped 4 bases and J dropped 0 bases, with 22 bases sitting between them. In germline, CDR1 is SGHTA, CDR2 FQGTGA. The CDR3, as DNA: TGTGCCAGCAGCTCGGTCAGACGGCACCAGGACCCCTCCTACGAGCAGTACTTC. Protein sequence: CASSSVRRHQDPSYEQYF.

The chain joins TRBV20-1 to TRBJ2-7; 10 bases are a match to TRBD1. The CDR3 extends over 14 amino acids. Per germline, CDR1 DFQATT and CDR2 SNEGSKA (reference sequence). After removal of 5 bases from V and 4 bases from J, the junction contained 8 bases not matched to a gene. CDR3 coding DNA: TGCAGTGCTCGAAACCGGGACAGGGGATACGAGCAGTACTTC. It codes for CSARNRDRGYEQYF.

This clonotype was found a few times. The chain links TRBV10-3 to TRBJ1-2; 10 positions agree with TRBD1. Trimming removed 10 bases from V and 7 bases from J; junction bases left unmatched: 12. The CDR3 length is 14 residues. Per the germline V gene, CDR1 is ENHRY and CDR2 is SYGVKD. CDR3 bases: TGTGCCAGCAGGGGGGACAGGGGACCAGGTGGCTACACCTTC. Translating it yields CASRGDRGPGGYTF.

This chain uses TRBV19 with TRBJ2-6; D not certain. CDR1 is LNHDA and CDR2 is SQIVND in the germline V gene (reference sequence). Trimming cost V 7 bases and J 4 bases, with 8 bases left between them. The CDR3 is made up of 13 amino acids. CDR3 loop: CASNMPGANVLTF. In DNA form, the CDR3 reads TGTGCCAGTAATATGCCCGGGGCCAACGTCCTGACTTTC.

The rearrangement uses TRBV7-2 and TRBJ2-6; no clear D gene. V lost 4 bases to trimming and J lost 4 bases, with 14 bases between them. The length of the CDR3 is 16 residues. The germline CDR1 and CDR2 sequences are SGHTA and FQGNSA. DNA for the CDR3: TGTGCCAGCAGCTACAATGGGCCACCCGGGGCCAACGTCCTGACTTTC. As protein: CASSYNGPPGANVLTF.

In its sample, this clonotype was seen a few times. V and J are TRBV7-9 and TRBJ2-6; 12 bases agree with TRBD2. Germline CDR1 SEHNR, CDR2 FQNEAQ (reference sequence). V was pared by 7 bases and J by 4 bases, with 8 bases of the junction left unmatched. The CDR3 sequence is 17 residues long. CDR3 amino acids: CASKSSGGAAGANVLTF. DNA of the CDR3: TGTGCCAGCAAATCTAGCGGGGGGGCAGCAGGGGCCAACGTCCTGACTTTC.

V and J are TRBV6-5 and TRBJ1-5; D is possibly TRBD1 (5 bases). Germline CDR1 and CDR2: MNHEY and SVGAGI. V gave up 2 bases and J gave up 5 bases, with 7 bases separating them. There are 13 residues in the CDR3. The CDR3, as DNA: TGTGCCAGCAGTTACGCGGGGCATCAGCCCCAGCATTTT. Its translation is CASSYAGHQPQHF.

In its sample, this clonotype was seen many times. The V gene is TRBV19, the J gene TRBJ1-4; a possible D gene is TRBD1 (5 bases). Germline V lookup: CDR1 LNHDA, CDR2 SQIVND (reference sequence). The V end lost 7 bases, the J end lost 7 bases, and 13 bases lay between the germline ends. CDR3 length: 13 amino acids. The CDR3 protein is CASNKGRAEKLFF. The CDR3, as DNA: TGTGCCAGTAACAAGGGGCGCGCTGAAAAACTGTTTTTT.

This clonotype was counted many times. The gene calls are TRBV15 and TRBJ2-7; D is unresolved. The CDR3 is 15 residues long. Germline V gene lookup returns CDR1 LNHNV and CDR2 YYDKDF (reference sequence). Trimming pared 1 base from V and 3 bases from J, leaving 13 bases between. The CDR3 region has the DNA TGTGCCACCAGCAGAGGAATAGCCCCTGACTACGAGCAGTACTTC. Its translation: CATSRGIAPDYEQYF.

The chain carries TRBV10-3 and TRBJ2-1; 12 bases match TRBD2. Germline trimming cut 4 bases from V and 5 bases from J; bases unmatched to any gene: 0. The CDR3 loop spans 14 amino acids. Germline V CDR1 and CDR2: ENHRY, SYGVKD. Here the CDR3 reads CAISGTSGDNEQFF. The CDR3 DNA sequence: TGTGCCATCAGTGGGACTAGCGGGGACAATGAGCAGTTCTTC.

The chain links TRBV29-1 to TRBJ1-4, with a tentative D call TRBD1 (5 bases). The CDR3 consists of 14 residues. Germline assignment: CDR1 SQVTM and CDR2 ANQGSEA. Deletions cut 3 bases from V and 8 bases from J, with 16 bases between. DNA for the CDR3: TGCAGCGTTGATTCAGGGACTAGCGGGGAAAAACTGTTTTTT. It specifies CSVDSGTSGEKLFF.

The chain joins TRBV7-8 to TRBJ1-2, with TRBD1 matching 8 bases. V was clipped by 3 bases and J by 7 bases; unmatched bases: 7. The germline CDR1 and CDR2 sequences are SGHVS and FQNEAQ. This CDR3 spans 14 amino acids. CDR3 sequence reads: CASSLGQAFFGYTF. The CDR3 bases are TGTGCCAGCAGCTTGGGACAGGCCTTTTTTGGCTACACCTTC.

This clonotype occurred a few times. The chain is built from TRBV6-5 and TRBJ2-7; 13 positions agree with TRBD2. Germline loops: CDR1 MNHEY, CDR2 SVGAGI. This CDR3 spans 16 amino acids. With 6 bases clipped from V and 3 bases from J, the junction kept 8 bases outside the gene matches. Here the CDR3 reads CASRSRWTSGSYEQYF. CDR3 coding DNA: TGTGCCAGCAGATCGAGGTGGACTAGCGGGAGCTACGAGCAGTACTTC.

This clonotype was counted a few times. This chain joins TRBV2 and TRBJ1-1, with D perhaps TRBD1 (6 bases). Germline V gene sequence: CDR1 SNHLY, CDR2 FYNNEI. The V and J ends lost 8 bases and 8 bases respectively, with 21 bases between them. CDR3 size: 14 residues. The DNA of the CDR3 is TGTGCCAGCGGAGAAGTTCCGACAGGTTTCGAAGCTTTCTTT. Encoded protein: CASGEVPTGFEAFF.

This clonotype was seen only a few times. The chain carries TRBV12-3 or TRBV12-4 and TRBJ2-7; the match to TRBD1 covers 10 bases. J lost 3 bases, V lost 4 bases, and 3 bases had no gene match. The CDR3 runs 14 residues. The CDR3: CASSSTGGNYEQYF. DNA for the CDR3: TGTGCCAGCAGTTCGACAGGGGGCAACTACGAGCAGTACTTC.

This sequence joins TRBV7-2 and TRBJ1-6; tentatively, D is TRBD1 (6 bases). CDR3 size: 16 residues. The V gene's germline CDR1 is SGHTA and CDR2 FQGNSA. V lost 1 base and J 9 bases, leaving 16 bases between the germline ends. CDR3 amino acids: CASSLGTMGASSPLHF. CDR3 DNA: TGTGCCAGCAGCTTAGGTACGATGGGGGCATCTTCACCCCTCCACTTT.

The chain is built from TRBV5-6 and TRBJ1-1; 8 bases line up with TRBD1. Germline lookup yields CDR1 SGHDT and CDR2 YYEEEE. The V gene end was trimmed by 5 bases and the J gene end by 1 base; junction bases not matched to a gene: 7. The CDR3 loop spans 15 amino acids. CDR3 protein: CASRRTDRANTEAFF. The CDR3, as DNA: TGTGCCAGCAGACGAACGGACAGGGCGAACACTGAAGCTTTCTTT. Supplemented by reference TRBV5-6 and TRBJ1-1, the full variable domain reads DAGVTQSPTHLIKTRGQQVTLRCSPKSGHDTVSWYQQALGQGPQFIFQYYEEEERQRGNFPDRFSGHQFPNYSSELNVNALLLGDSALYLCASRRTDRANTEAFFGQGTRLTVV.

V gene TRBV10-3 combines with J gene TRBJ1-1, with 9 bases lining up with TRBD1. J gave up 5 bases and V 10 bases, and 8 bases lay outside the gene matches. This CDR3 has 13 residues. The germline V gene encodes CDR1 ENHRY and CDR2 SYGVKD. The CDR3 bases are TGTGCCAGCAGGACTGACAGGGGGACTGAAGCTTTCTTT. Translated, it gives CASRTDRGTEAFF.

This clonotype has just a few counts. The V gene is TRBV20-1, the J gene TRBJ1-6; 9 bases agree with TRBD1. Per germline, CDR1 DFQATT and CDR2 SNEGSKA (reference sequence). The junction had 3 bases not matched to a gene; V was cut back by 6 bases and J by 6 bases. This CDR3 comprises 13 residues. The DNA for the CDR3 is TGCAGTGCCGGGACAGGGACTAATTCACCCCTCCACTTT. Translating gives CSAGTGTNSPLHF.

The rearrangement joins TRBV10-3 to TRBJ2-5; 8 bases match TRBD1. The CDR3 extends over 15 amino acids. V lost 10 bases and J lost 4; bases outside the gene matches: 14. Germline lookup yields CDR1 ENHRY and CDR2 SYGVKD. This CDR3 reads CASRNPQGVGETQYF. DNA of the CDR3: TGTGCCAGCAGGAACCCACAGGGGGTAGGAGAGACCCAGTACTTC.